The next 3 T cell receptor beta chains were all read from a single sample in a study of graft-versus-host responses after intestinal transplantation. Only in-frame clones appear in the TCRdb table, and some are missing; sequencing was by immunoSEQ multiplex PCR. Counted here are 35,000 to 50,000 clones, roughly 95% occurring once; the ten biggest clones make up roughly 1.6%. This specimen consisted of PBMCs, obtained roughly 51 weeks after intestinal transplant. The receptor source for this set is a human patient who received an intestinal transplant, so some T cells may come from the graft donor.

The J gene is TRBJ1-1, the V gene TRBV5-4, with D uncertain. Germline assignment: CDR1 SGHNT and CDR2 YYREEE (reference sequence). V was trimmed by 4 bases and J by 5 bases, leaving 15 bases between them. The CDR3 is 14 amino acids. The CDR3 nucleotides are TGTGCCAGCAGCCTCCGGGGAGCGCTGACTGAAGCTTTCTTT. Translation gives CASSLRGALTEAFF.

V and J are TRBV18 and TRBJ2-1, with D perhaps given as TRBD1 or TRBD2 (6 bases each). The CDR3 is 15 residues long. CDR1 and CDR2 from the germline V gene are KGHSH and LQKENI. The V and J ends lost 0 bases and 9 bases respectively, with 15 bases between them. In nucleotides, the CDR3 is TGTGCCAGCTCACCACCGGCCTCAGGAGGGGGTGAGCAGTTCTTC. It codes for CASSPPASGGGEQFF.

This chain joins TRBV5-6 and TRBJ2-7; D tentatively reads TRBD1 or TRBD2 (5 bases each). Germline CDR1 SGHDT, CDR2 YYEEEE. This CDR3 comprises 16 residues. Trimming cost V 3 bases and J 6 bases, with 22 bases left between them. DNA for the CDR3: TGTGCCAGCAGCTCCCAGACATTTGGGAGAAGGGGCGAGCAGTACTTC. It translates to CASSSQTFGRRGEQYF.